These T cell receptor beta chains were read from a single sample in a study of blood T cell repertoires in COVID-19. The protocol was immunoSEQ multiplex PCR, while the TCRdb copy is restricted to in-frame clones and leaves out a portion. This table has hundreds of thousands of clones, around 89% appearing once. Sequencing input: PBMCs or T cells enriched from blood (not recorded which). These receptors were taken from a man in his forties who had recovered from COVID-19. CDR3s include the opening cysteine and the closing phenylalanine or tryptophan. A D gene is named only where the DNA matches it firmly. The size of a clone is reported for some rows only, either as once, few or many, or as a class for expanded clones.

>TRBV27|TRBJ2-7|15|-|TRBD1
TGTGCCAGCAATCCGGGACACAGGGGAACCTACGAGCAGTACTTC
CASNPGHRGTYEQYF
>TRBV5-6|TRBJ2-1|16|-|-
TGTGCCAGCACCCCGGGGGAAATCCCCTCCTACAATGAGCAGTTCTTC
CASTPGEIPSYNEQFF
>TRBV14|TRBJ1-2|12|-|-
TGTGCCAGCAGCCCGGGAGCGCGGGGCTACACCTTC
CASSPGARGYTF
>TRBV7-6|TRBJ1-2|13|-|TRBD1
TGTGCCAGCAGCTTGGCAGGGGGCTATGGCTACACCTTC
CASSLAGGYGYTF
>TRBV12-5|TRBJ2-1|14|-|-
TGTGCTAGTGGTTTGGTATTTGGAGACAATGAGCAGTTCTTC
CASGLVFGDNEQFF
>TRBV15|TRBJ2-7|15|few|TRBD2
TGTGCCACCAGCGTGGGACTAGCGGGCGCCTACGAGCAGTACTTC
CATSVGLAGAYEQYF
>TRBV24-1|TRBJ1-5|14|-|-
TGTGCCACCAGTGATGCAGGGTCTCATCAGCCCCAGCATTTT
CATSDAGSHQPQHF
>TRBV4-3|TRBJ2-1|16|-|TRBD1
TGCGCCAGCAGCCAATGGACAGGCCAGCCCGGCGATGAGCAGTTCTTC
CASSQWTGQPGDEQFF
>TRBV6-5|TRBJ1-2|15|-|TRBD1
TGTGCCAGCGTAAGGGGGCAAGGAGGAGAGTATGGCTACACCTTC
CASVRGQGGEYGYTF
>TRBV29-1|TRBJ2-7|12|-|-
TGCAGCGTTCCCAAGCCCGGGGTCGGGCAGTACTTC
CSVPKPGVGQYF
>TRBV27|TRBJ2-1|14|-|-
TGTGCCAGCAGTTTTCGCGGACAGAAGAATGAGCAGTTCTTC
CASSFRGQKNEQFF
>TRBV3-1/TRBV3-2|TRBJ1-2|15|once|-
TGTGCCAGCAGCCAAGATAATCGGGGAGCCTATGGCTACACCTTC
CASSQDNRGAYGYTF
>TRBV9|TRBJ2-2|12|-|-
TGTGCCAGCAGCCACAGGTCCGGGGAGCTGTTTTTT
CASSHRSGELFF
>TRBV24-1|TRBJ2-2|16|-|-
TGTGCCACCAGGGCCACAGGCAGGGCGGACACCGGGGAGCTGTTTTTT
CATRATGRADTGELFF
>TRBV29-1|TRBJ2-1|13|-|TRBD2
TGCAGCGTATCTAGCGGGAGTGGCAATGAGCAGTTCTTC
CSVSSGSGNEQFF
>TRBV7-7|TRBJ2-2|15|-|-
TGTGCTAGCAGCTTAGGGACATCGGGCACCGGGGAGCTGTTTTTT
CASSLGTSGTGELFF
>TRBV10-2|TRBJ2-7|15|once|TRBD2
TGCGCCAGCAGTGATGCGCGGGGGGGAACCTACGAGCAGTACTTC
CASSDARGGTYEQYF
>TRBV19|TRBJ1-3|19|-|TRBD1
TGTGCCAGTAGTATCGCTATACAGGGGGCCCGGCAAGCTGGAAACACCATATATTTT
CASSIAIQGARQAGNTIYF
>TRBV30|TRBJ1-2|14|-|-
TGTGCCTGGATCCCGGGGTTAGCTAACTATGGCTACACCTTC
CAWIPGLANYGYTF
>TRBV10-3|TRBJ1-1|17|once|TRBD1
TGTGCCATCAGTGCGGGGTCGAGACAGGGACAGCCTGGTTGGGCTTTCTTT
CAISAGSRQGQPGWAFF
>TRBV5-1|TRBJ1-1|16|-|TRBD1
TGCGCCAGCAGCTTGCAACCGGGACAGGTGAACACTGAAGCTTTCTTT
CASSLQPGQVNTEAFF
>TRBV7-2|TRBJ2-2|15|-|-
TGTGCCAGCAGCTTAGCAAGAGCGCAGTATGGGGAGCTGTTTTTT
CASSLARAQYGELFF
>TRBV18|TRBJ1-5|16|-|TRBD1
TGTGCCAGCTCACCGCTTGGACAGGGGGCTAAAGGGGCCCAGCATTTT
CASSPLGQGAKGAQHF
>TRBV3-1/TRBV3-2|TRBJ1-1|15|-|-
TGTGCCAGCAGCCAAGTCACAGGTATGAACACTGAAGCTTTCTTT
CASSQVTGMNTEAFF
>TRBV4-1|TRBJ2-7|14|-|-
TGCGCCAGCAGCCAAGATGTGTCAGCCTACGAGCAGTACTTC
CASSQDVSAYEQYF
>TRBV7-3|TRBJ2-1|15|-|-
TGTGCCAGCAGCCCTAGCGTTAACTCCTACAATGAGCAGTTCTTC
CASSPSVNSYNEQFF
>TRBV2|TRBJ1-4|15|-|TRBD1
TGTGCCAGCAGTGAACGACAGGGAGTTAATGAAAAACTGTTTTTT
CASSERQGVNEKLFF
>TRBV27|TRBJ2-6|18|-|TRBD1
TGTGCCAGCAGTTTGCTACAAGGACAGGGTCCTGGGGCCAACGTCCTGACTTTC
CASSLLQGQGPGANVLTF
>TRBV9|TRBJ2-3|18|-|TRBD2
TGTGCCAGCAGCGTGTTCGGTACGGCGGGAGTTGGGACAGATACGCAGTATTTT
CASSVFGTAGVGTDTQYF
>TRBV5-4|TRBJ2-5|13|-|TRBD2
TGTGCCAGCAGGTACAGCGGGACAGAGACCCAGTACTTC
CASRYSGTETQYF
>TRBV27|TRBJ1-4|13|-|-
TGTGCCAGCAGTTGGTCCGGTAATGAAAAACTGTTTTTT
CASSWSGNEKLFF
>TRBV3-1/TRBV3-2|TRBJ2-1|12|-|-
TGTGCCAGCAGCCAGCGTCTCAATGAGCAGTTCTTC
CASSQRLNEQFF
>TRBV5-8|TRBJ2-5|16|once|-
TGTGCCAGCAGCCCCCTTGACAGATCGTACCAAGAGACCCAGTACTTC
CASSPLDRSYQETQYF
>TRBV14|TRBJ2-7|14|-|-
TGTGCCAGCAGTGTAGACATTTCCTCCTACGAGCAGTACTTC
CASSVDISSYEQYF
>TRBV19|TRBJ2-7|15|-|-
TGTGCCAGTAGTATAGAGTTGGGCAGAACCTACGAGCAGTACTTC
CASSIELGRTYEQYF
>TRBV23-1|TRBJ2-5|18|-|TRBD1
TGCGCCAGCAGAACTCACACAGAACCGGGACAGAAACAAGAGACCCAGTACTTC
CASRTHTEPGQKQETQYF
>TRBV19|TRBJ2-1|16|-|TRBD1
TGTGCCAGTAGCGGGACAGGGGGCTGGTACTACAATGAGCAGTTCTTC
CASSGTGGWYYNEQFF
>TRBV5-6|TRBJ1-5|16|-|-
TGTGCCAGCAGCTCGAAAGGACATTCTAGCAATCAGCCCCAGCATTTT
CASSSKGHSSNQPQHF
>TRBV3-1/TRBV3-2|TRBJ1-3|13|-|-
TGTGCCAGCAGCCAGGGGGCCGGAAACACCATATATTTT
CASSQGAGNTIYF
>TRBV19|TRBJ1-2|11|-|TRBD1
TGTGCCAGTAGTATAGGTACGGGACAGCTCTTC
CASSIGTGQLF
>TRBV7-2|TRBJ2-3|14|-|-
TGTGCCAGCAGCTCCCACAGGGAAACAGATACGCAGTATTTT
CASSSHRETDTQYF
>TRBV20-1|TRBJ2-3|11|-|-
TGCAGTGCGAGGCCCGGGGATACGCAGTATTTT
CSARPGDTQYF
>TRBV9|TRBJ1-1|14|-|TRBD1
TGTGCCAGCAGCACCCGGGACAGATACACTGAAGCTTTCTTT
CASSTRDRYTEAFF
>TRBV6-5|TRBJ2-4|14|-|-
TGTGCCAGCAGGGACATAATAGCCAAAAACATTCAGTACTTC
CASRDIIAKNIQYF
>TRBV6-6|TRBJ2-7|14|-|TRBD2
TGTGCCAGCAGTTACACGGGAGGGCCGTACGAGCAGTACTTC
CASSYTGGPYEQYF
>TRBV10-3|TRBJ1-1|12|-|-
TGTGCCATCAGTGAGTCGACGTGGAGTGCTTTCTTT
CAISESTWSAFF
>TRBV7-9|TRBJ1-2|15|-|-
TGTGCCAGCAGCTGGGGAGGGGCCATGGGCGATGGCTACACCTTC
CASSWGGAMGDGYTF
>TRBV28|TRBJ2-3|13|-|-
TGTGCCAGCACCCGGTCGGGGGCAGATACGCAGTATTTT
CASTRSGADTQYF
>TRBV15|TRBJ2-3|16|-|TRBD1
TGTGCCACCAGCAGAGAACGGGACAGGGGAATGTATACGCAGTATTTT
CATSRERDRGMYTQYF
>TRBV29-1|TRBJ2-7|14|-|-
TGCAGCGTTGAAGAACCCCAAGGGGCCTACGAGCAGTACTTC
CSVEEPQGAYEQYF
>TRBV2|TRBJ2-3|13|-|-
TGTGCCACCGGACAGAGCAGCACAGATACGCAGTATTTT
CATGQSSTDTQYF
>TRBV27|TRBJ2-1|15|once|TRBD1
TGTGCCAGCAGTTTTGCGACAGGGGGTTACAATGAGCAGTTCTTC
CASSFATGGYNEQFF
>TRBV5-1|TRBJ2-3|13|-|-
TGCGCCAGCAGCTTGGGCGTTCGAGATACGCAGTATTTT
CASSLGVRDTQYF
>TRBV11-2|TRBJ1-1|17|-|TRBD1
TGTGCCAGCAGGCAGCCAAATCGACAGGGAATGGTCACTGAAGCTTTCTTT
CASRQPNRQGMVTEAFF
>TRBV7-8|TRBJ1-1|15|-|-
TGTGCCAGCAGCCCAAGGACAGACATGAACACTGAAGCTTTCTTT
CASSPRTDMNTEAFF
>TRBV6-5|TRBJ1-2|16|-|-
TGTGCCAGCAGTTACTCCCTGGCAGGGGTGAACTATGGCTACACCTTC
CASSYSLAGVNYGYTF
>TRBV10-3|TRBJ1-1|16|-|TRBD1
TGTGCCATCAGTGCCAGGGGGGCTGAAATGGGCACTGAAGCTTTCTTT
CAISARGAEMGTEAFF
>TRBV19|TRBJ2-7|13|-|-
TGTGCCAGTAGTATAAGGGGGACCTACGAGCAGTACTTC
CASSIRGTYEQYF